Presented here are 15 T cell receptor beta chains from one specimen sequenced in a study of control samples from healthy donors and cancer patients. TCRdb's copy holds only in-frame clones and misses some; the assay was immunoSEQ multiplex PCR. The sample has 150,000 to 180,000 clones, about 93% seen once. The sequencing sample was made of blood. Every receptor here comes from a man aged 50-59 years in good health.

This clone was found a few times. The V gene is TRBV7-9, the J gene TRBJ1-6; TRBD1 is a possible D gene (6 bases). The CDR3 runs to 17 residues. Looked up from germline, CDR1 is SEHNR and CDR2 is FQNEAQ (reference sequence). V was shortened by 1 base and J by 2 bases, with 12 bases between the two germline ends. The CDR3 DNA follows: TGTGCCAGCAGCTTAGTACAGGGAGGAACCTATAATTCACCCCTCCACTTT. It codes for CASSLVQGGTYNSPLHF.

This clone was detected only a few times. The CDR3 DNA follows: TGTGCCAGCAGCCCAAGACAGGGAAGCTATGGCTACACCTTC. It translates to CASSPRQGSYGYTF. The rearrangement uses TRBV7-9 and TRBJ1-2; 7 nucleotides agree with TRBD1. This CDR3 comprises 14 residues. Per the germline V gene, CDR1 is SEHNR and CDR2 is FQNEAQ (reference sequence). After removal of 5 bases from V and 4 bases from J, the junction contained 7 bases not matched to a gene.

The chain couples TRBV10-1 to TRBJ2-2; TRBD2 agrees at 9 bases. The junction had 1 base not matched to a gene; V was cut back by 5 bases and J by 3 bases. Germline CDR1 WNHNN, CDR2 SYGVQD (reference sequence). The CDR3 is 14 amino acids. The CDR3 spells CASSRGGDTGELFF. CDR3 in DNA: TGCGCCAGCAGTCGCGGGGGGGACACCGGGGAGCTGTTTTTT.

The gene calls are TRBV6-1 and TRBJ2-5; TRBD1 or TRBD2 may be the D gene (5 bases each). The germline gives CDR1 MNHNS, CDR2 SASEGT. V lost 0 bases to trimming and J lost 3 bases, with 17 bases between them. This CDR3 region has 17 residues. CDR3 residues: CASSEALWGRTKETQYF. Here the CDR3 DNA reads TGTGCCAGCAGTGAAGCGCTCTGGGGACGGACAAAAGAGACCCAGTACTTC.

This clone was counted a single time. This chain links TRBV9 with TRBJ1-1; D gene unclear. Trimming took 1 base from V and 5 from J, leaving 15 bases between them. Germline V gene data show CDR1 as SGDLS and CDR2 as YYNGEE. The CDR3 loop spans 15 amino acids. The CDR3 reads CASSVTGFPGTEAFF. The CDR3 region has the DNA TGTGCCAGCAGCGTAACGGGCTTCCCGGGAACTGAAGCTTTCTTT.

CDR3 DNA: TGTGCCATCAGTTCCGGGACAGGGAGGGTTGGTACTGAAGCTTTCTTT. As protein: CAISSGTGRVGTEAFF. The chain employs TRBV10-3 and TRBJ1-1; TRBD1 aligns across 9 bases. There are 16 residues in the CDR3. Germline V gives CDR1 ENHRY, CDR2 SYGVKD. The V and J ends lost 5 bases and 5 bases, in that order; junction bases with no gene match: 12.

The chain recombines TRBV27 with TRBJ1-6; 8 bases agree with TRBD1. Losses at the gene ends were 5 bases for V and 0 bases for J; bases not matched to a gene: 6. CDR3 length: 17 amino acids. Germline values: CDR1 MNHEY, CDR2 SMNVEV (reference sequence). Here the CDR3 DNA reads TGTGCCAGCAGTGCCCGGACAGGGAGCTCCTATAATTCACCCCTCCACTTT. Amino acids: CASSARTGSSYNSPLHF.

The genes are TRBV18 and TRBJ1-6; D is possibly TRBD1 (5 bases). V lost 2 bases and J 7 bases, leaving 21 bases between the germline ends. The CDR3 consists of 18 residues. Germline V gives CDR1 KGHSH, CDR2 LQKENI. CDR3 bases: TGTGCCAGCTCACCATTGGCCGGCGGGGAAGGGACGAATTCACCCCTCCACTTT. Amino acid sequence: CASSPLAGGEGTNSPLHF.

The gene calls are TRBV5-1 and TRBJ2-1; 7 nucleotides align to TRBD1. Germline trimming cut 0 bases from V and 0 bases from J; bases unmatched to any gene: 9. Germline CDR1 and CDR2: SGHRS and YFSETQ. This CDR3 region has 18 residues. The CDR3 spells CASSLEARQGVSYNEQFF. CDR3 DNA: TGCGCCAGCAGCTTGGAGGCCAGACAGGGAGTCTCCTACAATGAGCAGTTCTTC.

The chain joins TRBV10-3 to TRBJ1-5, with unresolved D. Looked up from germline, CDR1 is ENHRY and CDR2 is SYGVKD. V lost 7 bases to trimming and J lost 0 bases, with 10 bases between them. The CDR3 sequence is 14 residues long. The CDR3 here is CAIKDINSNQPQHF. The CDR3 DNA sequence: TGTGCCATCAAAGACATTAATAGCAATCAGCCCCAGCATTTT.

CDR3 bases: TGTGCCAGCAGCCTTCGGGGAACCGGGGAGCTGTTTTTT. Translation gives CASSLRGTGELFF. J is TRBJ2-2 and V is TRBV3-1 (or the pseudogene TRBV3-2), with D perhaps matching TRBD2 (5 bases). Trimming removed 4 bases from V and 5 bases from J, with 8 bases in between. Germline V lookup: CDR1 LGHDT, CDR2 YNNKEL (reference sequence). The CDR3 loop spans 13 amino acids.

The chain combines TRBV5-8 with TRBJ1-1, with D possibly TRBD1 on 6 matching bases. CDR1 and CDR2 (germline): SGHTS, YDEGEE. V was cut by 4 bases and J by 0 bases, with 7 bases left in between. The CDR3 length is 13 residues. Written as DNA, the CDR3 is TGTGCCAGCAGCCAGGGGTTGAACACTGAAGCTTTCTTT. Translated, it gives CASSQGLNTEAFF. Full variable domain (remainder filled in from reference TRBV5-8 and TRBJ1-1): EAGVTQSPTHLIKTRGQQATLRCSPISGHTSVYWYQQALGLGLQFLLWYDEGEERNRGNFPPRFSGRQFPNYSSELNVNALELEDSALYLCASSQGLNTEAFFGQGTRLTVV.

This chain links TRBV5-1 with TRBJ2-7; 10 bases are a match to TRBD1. Per the germline V gene, CDR1 is SGHRS and CDR2 is YFSETQ. The CDR3 sequence is 16 residues long. The V segment lost 3 bases and the J segment 2 bases; nucleotides outside the gene matches: 8. The CDR3 here is CASSSGGQGVAYEQYF. The DNA for the CDR3 is TGCGCCAGCAGCTCAGGTGGACAGGGGGTGGCCTACGAGCAGTACTTC.

This chain joins TRBV3-1 (or the pseudogene TRBV3-2) and TRBJ2-3, with D possibly being TRBD1 or TRBD2 (5 bases each). V was cut by 4 bases and J by 0 bases, with 11 bases left in between. CDR3 length equals 15 residues. Germline CDR1 and CDR2: LGHDT and YNNKEL (reference sequence). The CDR3 protein is CASSLRDPSTDTQYF. DNA for the CDR3: TGTGCCAGCAGCCTTAGGGACCCCAGCACAGATACGCAGTATTTT.

The V and J genes are TRBV15 and TRBJ2-4, with D possibly matching TRBD2 (5 bases). The germline V gene encodes CDR1 LNHNV and CDR2 YYDKDF (reference sequence). CDR3 length equals 14 residues. V lost 4 bases and J lost 5, with 12 bases in between. The CDR3 reads CATSTGLVQNIQYF. In DNA, the CDR3 is TGTGCCACCAGCACTGGACTGGTCCAAAACATTCAGTACTTC.